The entry below describes one T cell receptor (beta chain). This record belongs to a study of blood T cell repertoires in COVID-19. TCRdb keeps only in-frame clones here, not all; method: immunoSEQ multiplex PCR. The table has 57,000 or so clones, around 86% seen once; the top ten hold roughly 15%. With 6 bases clipped from V and 1 base from J, the junction kept 8 bases outside the gene matches. The CDR3 runs to 17 residues. The germline CDR1 and CDR2 sequences are KGHSH and LQKENI. The chain combines TRBV18 with TRBJ2-2; 10 bases are shared with TRBD2. The origin of this receptor is a human donor in a cohort sampled during active COVID-19. Source material: peripheral blood. The CDR3 spells CASSQWTSGLNTGELFF. CDR3 bases: TGTGCCAGCTCTCAGTGGACTAGCGGATTGAACACCGGGGAGCTGTTTTTT. Filled out from reference TRBV18 and TRBJ2-2, the complete variable domain reads NAGVMQNPRHLVRRRGQEARLRCSPMKGHSHVYWYRQLPEEGLKFMVYLQKENIIDESGMPKERFSAEFPKEGPSILRIQQVVRGDSAAYFCASSQWTSGLNTGELFFGEGSRLTVL.